This T cell receptor beta chain was documented in a study of blood T cells in healthy people across ages. Notes on the study in general: Observed TCR beta diversity per million T cells went down as age went up. This fall followed a roughly linear course with age.

The total RNA that was extracted per sample amounted to at least 5 micrograms. Combining a sample-barcoded 5' primer with a J-beta primer mix, a second PCR ran for 7 to 11 cycles. MiXCR, applied by TCRdb to the 5' RACE reads, yields one record per CDR3 protein. The top ten clones hold roughly 10% of a sample with roughly 500,000 distinct CDR3 sequences, under 30% of them seen once. This CDR3 has 16 amino acids. V lost 4 bases to trimming and J lost 2 bases; unmatched junction nucleotides: 10. Germline CDR1 SGDLS, CDR2 YYNGEE. As concerns this clonotype: Antigen: not known.

These data were likewise used in another study, on T cells of mothers and their children. That work contributes: Samples came from a few healthy Caucasian mothers and their six children.

This sequence was found in a boy aged 5-17 years in good health. The specimen was blood. The chain has TRBV9 and TRBJ2-3; 7 bases match TRBD1. The DNA for the CDR3 is TGTGCCAGCAGCTCATTTACAGGGGTGAACACAGATACGCAGTATTTT. Amino acids: CASSSFTGVNTDTQYF.